The T cell receptor beta chain under discussion was sequenced for a study of T cells in Graves' hyperthyroidism and ophthalmopathy. The sample holds many counts of this clonotype. Germline CDR1 and CDR2: SQVTM and ANQGSEA. The CDR3 consists of 15 residues. The V end lost 5 bases, the J end lost 0 bases, and 11 bases lay between the germline ends. TCR beta CDR3 regions were amplified from RNA transcripts. The TCR CDR3 was amplified in a first-round RT-PCR using the HTBI primer set. MiXCR, applied by TCRdb to the multiplex PCR reads, yields one record per CDR3 protein. The top ten hold roughly 45% of the sample, which has roughly 500,000 distinct CDR3 sequences, about 45% seen once.

Sequencing used peripheral blood or thyroid tissue (not recorded which). The sequence was obtained from an adult woman with Graves' disease, either hyperthyroidism or ophthalmopathy (not recorded which). The J gene is TRBJ1-6, the V gene TRBV29-1; no clear D. Written as DNA, the CDR3 is TGCAGCGTTTTCATGGGGAGCTCCTATAATTCACCCCTCCACTTT. Encoded protein: CSVFMGSSYNSPLHF.